The clone carrying this TCR beta chain occurred a few times. Its target is not known. These data are taken from a study of blood T cells in healthy people across ages. Combining a sample-barcoded 5' primer with a J-beta primer mix, a second PCR ran for roughly 7 to 12 cycles. TCRdb fed the 5' RACE reads into MiXCR, producing one record per CDR3 protein. Of hundreds of thousands of distinct CDR3 sequences in the sample, approximately 53% were seen once. With 8 bases clipped from V and 2 bases from J, the junction kept 9 bases outside the gene matches. The CDR3 consists of 15 residues. Those donating, healthy Caucasian individuals from Russia, were aged roughly 6 to 100. Each individual donor underwent a draw of approximately 10 milliliters of peripheral blood. Study-level findings and limits: There was no known CMV status for donors, so expanded clonotype changes were possibly confounded.

The chain joins TRBV12-3 or TRBV12-4 to TRBJ2-3, with TRBD2 matching over 8 bases. The sequencing sample was made of blood. This TCR was sampled from a man aged 35-49 years in good health. The CDR3 protein is CASLLSGSLTDTQYF. The CDR3, as DNA: TGTGCCAGCCTTCTCAGCGGGAGCCTCACAGATACGCAGTATTTT.